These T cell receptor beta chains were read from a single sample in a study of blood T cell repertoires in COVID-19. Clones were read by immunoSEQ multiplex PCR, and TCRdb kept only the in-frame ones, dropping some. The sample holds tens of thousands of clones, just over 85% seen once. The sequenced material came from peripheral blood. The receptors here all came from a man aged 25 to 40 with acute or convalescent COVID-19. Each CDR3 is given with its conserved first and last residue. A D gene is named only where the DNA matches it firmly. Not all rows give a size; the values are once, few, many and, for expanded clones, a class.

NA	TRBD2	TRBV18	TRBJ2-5	CASSPLGGRRETQYF	TGTGCCAGCTCACCCCTTGGCGGGAGAAGAGAGACCCAGTACTTC
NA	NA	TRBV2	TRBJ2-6	CASSLLGSGANVLTF	TGTGCCAGCAGTCTCCTAGGCTCTGGGGCCAACGTCCTGACTTTC
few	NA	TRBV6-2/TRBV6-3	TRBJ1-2	CASSPGLSGGYTF	TGTGCCAGCAGCCCCGGCCTCTCGGGTGGCTACACCTTC
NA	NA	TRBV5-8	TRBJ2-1	CASSSHNGGGQFF	TGTGCCAGCAGCTCCCACAACGGAGGAGGGCAGTTCTTC
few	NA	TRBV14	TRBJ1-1	CASSPTETGTEAFF	TGTGCCAGCAGCCCGACAGAGACTGGCACTGAAGCTTTCTTT
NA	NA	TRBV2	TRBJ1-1	CASSLARGVTEAFF	TGTGCCAGCAGTTTGGCCAGGGGCGTCACTGAAGCTTTCTTT
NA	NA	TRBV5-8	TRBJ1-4	CASRRTGRSNEKLFF	TGTGCCAGCAGACGTACAGGGAGATCTAATGAAAAACTGTTTTTT
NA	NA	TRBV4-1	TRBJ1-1	CASSQEDELNTEAFF	TGCGCCAGCAGCCAAGAAGATGAGTTGAACACTGAAGCTTTCTTT
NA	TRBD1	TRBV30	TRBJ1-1	CAWSLAGGTEAFF	TGTGCCTGGAGTCTCGCAGGGGGCACTGAAGCTTTCTTT
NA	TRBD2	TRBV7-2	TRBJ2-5	CASSSPGTSGETQYF	TGTGCCAGCAGCTCGCCCGGGACTAGCGGAGAGACCCAGTACTTC
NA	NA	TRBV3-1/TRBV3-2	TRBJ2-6	CASSRTSTGANVLTF	TGTGCCAGCAGCCGGACTTCGACTGGGGCCAACGTCCTGACTTTC
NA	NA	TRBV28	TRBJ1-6	CASSLKTSSSPLHF	TGTGCCAGCAGTTTAAAGACTTCGAGTTCACCCCTCCACTTT
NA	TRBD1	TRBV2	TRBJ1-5	CASKLGTGGNQPQHF	TGTGCCAGCAAACTCGGGACAGGGGGCAATCAGCCCCAGCATTTT
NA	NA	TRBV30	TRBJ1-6	CAWRTGSVGSPLHF	TGTGCCTGGAGGACAGGTTCGGTTGGTTCACCCCTCCACTTT
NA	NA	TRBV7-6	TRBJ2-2	CASSQGRIRNTGELFF	TGTGCCAGCAGTCAAGGGAGAATCCGTAACACCGGGGAGCTGTTTTTT
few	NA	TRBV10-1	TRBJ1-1	CASSDGVGGTEAFF	TGCGCCAGCAGTGATGGGGTCGGGGGTACTGAAGCTTTCTTT
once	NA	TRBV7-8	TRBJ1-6	CASSLIVKNNSPLHF	TGTGCCAGCAGCTTAATAGTCAAAAATAATTCACCCCTCCACTTT
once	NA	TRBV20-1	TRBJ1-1	CSASPGYFEATEAFF	TGCAGTGCTAGTCCAGGGTACTTTGAGGCCACTGAAGCTTTCTTT
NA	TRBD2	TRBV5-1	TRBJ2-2	CASSQGLALAGELFF	TGCGCCAGCAGCCAGGGACTAGCTCTTGCCGGGGAGCTGTTTTTT
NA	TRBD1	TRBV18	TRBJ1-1	CASSTGQGLDTEAFF	TGTGCCAGCTCAACAGGACAGGGCCTAGACACTGAAGCTTTCTTT
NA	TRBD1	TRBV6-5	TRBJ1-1	CASSHNRGLNTEAFF	TGTGCCAGCAGTCATAACAGGGGGCTGAACACTGAAGCTTTCTTT
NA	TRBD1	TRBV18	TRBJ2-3	CASLQGGGTDTQYF	TGTGCCAGCTTGCAAGGGGGCGGTACAGATACGCAGTATTTT
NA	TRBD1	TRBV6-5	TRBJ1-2	CASSRTGEDGYTF	TGTGCCAGCAGTCGAACAGGGGAGGATGGCTACACCTTC
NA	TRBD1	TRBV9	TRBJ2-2	CASSADRLAGELFF	TGTGCCAGCAGCGCGGACAGGCTAGCCGGGGAGCTGTTTTTT
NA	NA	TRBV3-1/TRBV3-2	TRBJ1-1	CASSPHTNTEAFF	TGTGCCAGCAGCCCACATACGAACACTGAAGCTTTCTTT
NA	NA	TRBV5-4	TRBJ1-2	CASSRATESYGYTF	TGTGCCAGCAGCAGGGCGACAGAGAGCTATGGCTACACCTTC
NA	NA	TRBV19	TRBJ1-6	CASSRIGDNSPLHF	TGTGCCAGTAGTCGCATAGGGGATAATTCACCCCTCCACTTT
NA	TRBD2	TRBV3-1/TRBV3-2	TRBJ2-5	CASSQEVSGGYQETQYF	TGTGCCAGCAGCCAAGAGGTTAGCGGGGGGTATCAAGAGACCCAGTACTTC
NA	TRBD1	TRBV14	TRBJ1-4	CASSQPGPGQSNEKLFF	TGTGCCAGCAGCCAACCAGGCCCGGGACAGAGTAATGAAAAACTGTTTTTT
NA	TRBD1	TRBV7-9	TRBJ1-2	CASSFPTGGYYGYTF	TGTGCCAGCAGCTTCCCGACAGGGGGCTACTATGGCTACACCTTC
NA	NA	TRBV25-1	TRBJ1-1	CASRTTGLNTEAFF	TGTGCCAGCAGAACCACAGGGCTGAACACTGAAGCTTTCTTT
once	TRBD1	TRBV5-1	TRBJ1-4	CASSPGQDNEKLFF	TGCGCCAGCAGCCCGGGACAGGATAATGAAAAACTGTTTTTT
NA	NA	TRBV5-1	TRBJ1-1	CASSLGRLGGTEAFF	TGCGCCAGCAGCTTGGGCCGACTGGGGGGAACTGAAGCTTTCTTT
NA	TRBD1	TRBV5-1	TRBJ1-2	CASSRIPPPTGHNYGYTF	TGCGCCAGCAGCCGGATCCCTCCACCGACAGGGCATAACTATGGCTACACCTTC
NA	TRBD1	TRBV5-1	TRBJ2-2	CASTPTGTGEDTGELFF	TGCGCCAGCACTCCTACGGGGACAGGGGAAGACACCGGGGAGCTGTTTTTT